The table lists the clone carrying this T cell receptor beta chain with a few counts. Antigen unknown. The read stops 3 residues short of the end of the CDR3; the missing end is completed from the germline J gene. The data originate from a study of T cell clonality in common variable immunodeficiency. Reduced serum IgG, IgA and/or IgM plus specific antibody deficiency defined CVID. Notes on the study in general: In common variable immunodeficiency, TCR beta chains reportedly carried fewer deletions and N-nucleotide insertions.

Some clones are missing from TCRdb's copy, which holds only in-frame ones; the method was immunoSEQ multiplex PCR. Reported are approximately 30,000 clones, none seen only once; the ten largest carry around 3.1%. CDR3 length: 16 amino acids. Germline V gene lookup returns CDR1 SNHLY and CDR2 FYNNEI. V was trimmed by 3 bases and J by 0 bases, leaving 9 bases between them. V and J are TRBV2 and TRBJ2-6, with D unresolved. The sample was peripheral blood mononuclear cells. The clonotype originates from a human donor with common variable immunodeficiency. The DNA read from the CDR3 is TGTGCCAGCAGTGATTCCCCTTTCTCTGGGGCCAACGTC. Protein: CASSDSPFSGANV. The full CDR3 sequence reads CASSDSPFSGANVLTF.